Below are 27 T cell receptor beta chains sequenced from a single sample in a study of blood T cell repertoires in COVID-19. Libraries were prepared by immunoSEQ multiplex PCR; TCRdb keeps only in-frame clonotypes and omits some of them. The sample includes roughly 140,000 clones, about 87% of them seen just once. The sequenced sample was peripheral blood. These receptors were taken from a human donor in a cohort sampled during active COVID-19.

The chain has TRBV19 and TRBJ1-1, with 7 positions matching TRBD1. Germline CDR1 and CDR2: LNHDA and SQIVND (reference sequence). Unmatched junction bases numbered 3, after V lost 1 base and J lost 4 bases. The CDR3 loop spans 14 amino acids. CDR3 nucleotides: TGTGCCAGTAGTATAGGCCAGGGGGTCACTGAAGCTTTCTTT. It specifies CASSIGQGVTEAFF.

In DNA, the CDR3 is TGTGCCAGCAGCACTAGCGGGGCTTCCTACGAGCAGTACTTC. Encoded protein: CASSTSGASYEQYF. This chain connects TRBV7-9 to TRBJ2-7; TRBD2 aligns across 10 bases. J was trimmed by 1 base and V by 5 bases; bases with no gene match: 2. This CDR3 region has 14 residues. The germline CDR1 and CDR2 sequences are SEHNR and FQNEAQ (reference sequence).

The chain combines TRBV11-2 with TRBJ2-7, with 10 bases matching TRBD1. V was pared by 3 bases and J by 3 bases, with 5 bases of the junction left unmatched. The CDR3 length is 15 residues. Germline CDR1 is SGHAT and CDR2 is FQNNGV. In DNA form, the CDR3 reads TGTGCCAGCAGCTTGGCCGGGACAGGGGTCTACGAGCAGTACTTC. Amino acids: CASSLAGTGVYEQYF. The full variable domain, completed using reference TRBV11-2 and TRBJ2-7, is EAGVAQSPRYKIIEKRQSVAFWCNPISGHATLYWYQQILGQGPKLLIQFQNNGVVDDSQLPKDRFSAERLKGVDSTLKIQPAKLEDSAVYLCASSLAGTGVYEQYFGPGTRLTVT.

This clone has just one count. The chain carries TRBV14 and TRBJ1-3; D call uncertain. The germline gives CDR1 SGHDN, CDR2 FVKESK. Trimming took off 1 base at V and 0 bases at J, with 10 bases between the two ends. The CDR3 totals 16 residues. The CDR3 nucleotides read TGTGCCAGCAGCCAAGTTGGACTGCTCTCTGGAAACACCATATATTTT. Its protein product is CASSQVGLLSGNTIYF.

The chain joins TRBV12-3 or TRBV12-4 to TRBJ2-2; weak D call: TRBD1 (6 bases). The CDR3 sequence is 12 residues long. V lost 7 bases to trimming and J lost 5 bases, with 8 bases between them. CDR3 DNA sequence: TGTGCCAGCACGCAGGGGACCGGGGAGCTGTTTTTT. Its protein is CASTQGTGELFF.

The chain is built from TRBV25-1 and TRBJ1-1, with D possibly matching TRBD1 (5 bases). Trimming stripped 3 bases from V and 5 bases from J, with 7 bases between. The CDR3 length is 12 residues. The V gene's germline CDR1 is MGHDK and CDR2 SYGVNS. Here the CDR3 reads CASSEGPTEAFF. CDR3 DNA: TGTGCCAGCAGTGAGGGGCCGACTGAAGCTTTCTTT.

The CDR3 spells CASSMTGYQPQHF. CDR3 DNA: TGTGCCAGCAGTATGACAGGATATCAGCCCCAGCATTTT. The rearrangement uses TRBV6-6 and TRBJ1-5; perhaps TRBD1 as D (6 bases). Germline V CDR1 and CDR2: MNHNY, SVGAGI (reference sequence). The CDR3 extends over 13 amino acids. Trimming shortened V by 5 bases and J by 5 bases, and 10 bases separated the two germline ends.

The chain uses TRBV11-2 and TRBJ1-6, with TRBD1 matching 10 bases. The CDR3 contains 16 residues. V lost 5 bases, J lost 4 bases, and 5 bases stayed unmatched. Germline CDR1 SGHAT, CDR2 FQNNGV. The CDR3 DNA reads as TGTGCCAGCAGCCGTGACAGGGGGCTGTATAATTCACCCCTCCACTTT. This encodes CASSRDRGLYNSPLHF.

This clone has more than one count but fewer than ten. The gene calls are TRBV18 and TRBJ1-5; the D gene is possibly TRBD1 (5 bases). Germline V gene sequence: CDR1 KGHSH, CDR2 LQKENI. The CDR3 covers 14 residues. V was pared by 5 bases and J by 2 bases, with 10 bases between. The CDR3 is CASSGGDGNQPQHF. Here the CDR3 DNA reads TGTGCCAGCTCAGGAGGGGATGGCAATCAGCCCCAGCATTTT. Full variable domain (remainder filled in from reference TRBV18 and TRBJ1-5): NAGVMQNPRHLVRRRGQEARLRCSPMKGHSHVYWYRQLPEEGLKFMVYLQKENIIDESGMPKERFSAEFPKEGPSILRIQQVVRGDSAAYFCASSGGDGNQPQHFGDGTRLSIL.

The chain employs TRBV24-1 and TRBJ2-3; a weak D match, TRBD2 (5 bases). CDR3 length: 17 residues. Trimming removed 4 bases at V and 2 bases at J, with 18 bases between. Germline V gene sequence: CDR1 KGHDR, CDR2 SFDVKD. The CDR3 region is CATSDSPPYGITDTQYF. The CDR3 nucleotides are TGTGCCACCAGTGACTCACCTCCCTACGGGATCACAGATACGCAGTATTTT.

For the CDR3, the DNA is TGTGCCAGCAGCTTGCTCAGGTTCTCATCAGGGGCCAACGTCCTGACTTTC. The encoded protein is CASSLLRFSSGANVLTF. This chain connects TRBV5-8 to TRBJ2-6; D gene ambiguous. Trimming removed 1 base at V and 4 bases at J, with 15 bases between. Germline CDR1 reads SGHTS; CDR2 reads YDEGEE. This CDR3 is built from 17 residues.

This chain links TRBV7-8 with TRBJ2-5, with 11 bases identical to TRBD2. V lost 0 bases, J lost 0 bases, and 15 bases stayed unmatched. Per the germline V gene, CDR1 is SGHVS and CDR2 is FQNEAQ. This CDR3 contains 21 residues. CDR3: CASSLAGGPDLAGGYQETQYF. DNA of the CDR3: TGTGCCAGCAGCTTAGCGGGAGGACCGGATCTAGCGGGGGGATACCAAGAGACCCAGTACTTC.

The genes are TRBV7-8 and TRBJ2-7, with 13 bases matching TRBD2. V lost 5 bases to trimming and J lost 5 bases; unmatched junction nucleotides: 15. Germline V gene sequence: CDR1 SGHVS, CDR2 FQNEAQ. This CDR3 has 18 amino acids. CDR3 sequence: CASSPGTSGGAYWDEQYF. The CDR3 DNA reads as TGTGCCAGCAGCCCCGGTACTAGCGGGGGGGCCTACTGGGACGAGCAGTACTTC.

In this sample, this clone turned up once. V gene TRBV29-1 combines with J gene TRBJ2-2; TRBD1 might be the D (6 bases). The germline V gene has CDR1 SQVTM and CDR2 ANQGSEA. The CDR3 spans 14 residues. V was trimmed by 6 bases and J by 4 bases, leaving 15 bases between them. Here the CDR3 DNA reads TGCAGCGTGGTTAGAGGGGGTGCCACCGGGGAGCTGTTTTTT. Amino acid sequence: CSVVRGGATGELFF.

The CDR3 region is CAWSFQHRGAGNTIYF. CDR3 nucleotide sequence: TGTGCCTGGAGTTTTCAACACAGGGGAGCTGGAAACACCATATATTTT. V usage is TRBV30 and J usage is TRBJ1-3; 7 bases are shared with TRBD1. The CDR3 contains 16 residues. J lost 2 bases, V lost 2 bases, and 9 bases had no gene match. The germline V gene has CDR1 GTSNPN and CDR2 SVGIG (reference sequence).

V is TRBV4-1 and J is TRBJ1-3, with TRBD1 as a possible D gene (6 bases). The CDR3 totals 17 residues. Germline values: CDR1 MGHRA, CDR2 YSYEKL. V was trimmed by 1 base and J by 0 bases, leaving 13 bases between them. CDR3 loop: CASSQGTATSSGNTIYF. The CDR3 region has the DNA TGCGCCAGCAGCCAAGGGACAGCAACAAGCTCTGGAAACACCATATATTTT.

V gene TRBV18 combines with J gene TRBJ1-4; D not certain. Germline V CDR1 and CDR2: KGHSH, LQKENI. V was cut by 1 base and J by 4 bases, with 10 bases left in between. The CDR3 is 15 residues long. In DNA, the CDR3 is TGTGCCAGCTCACCACTTGAAACAGTTAATGAAAAACTGTTTTTT. Its protein is CASSPLETVNEKLFF.

V is TRBV7-9 and J is TRBJ2-2, with 11 bases fitting TRBD2. CDR3 length: 16 residues. CDR1 and CDR2 (germline): SEHNR, FQNEAQ (reference sequence). The V and J ends lost 4 bases and 1 base, in that order; junction bases with no gene match: 2. The CDR3 here is CASSSTSGKNTGELFF. CDR3 DNA sequence: TGTGCCAGCAGCTCGACTAGCGGGAAGAACACCGGGGAGCTGTTTTTT.

The chain combines TRBV2 with TRBJ1-1, with D perhaps matching TRBD1 (6 bases). This CDR3 has 14 residues. Germline loops: CDR1 SNHLY, CDR2 FYNNEI. Trimming removed 6 bases from V and 4 bases from J, with 15 bases in between. CDR3 DNA sequence: TGTGCCAGCAGCCCCAGGGGATCTGGCACTGAAGCTTTCTTT. This sequence encodes CASSPRGSGTEAFF.

This rearrangement joins TRBV5-8 to TRBJ1-5; no clear D gene. The CDR3 is made up of 14 amino acids. Germline V CDR1 and CDR2: SGHTS, YDEGEE. With 3 bases removed from V and 5 bases from J, the gap between germline ends came to 12 bases. The CDR3 spells CASSSARRDQPQHF. CDR3 nucleotide sequence: TGTGCCAGCAGCTCGGCCAGGCGGGATCAGCCCCAGCATTTT.

The chain links TRBV19 to TRBJ2-1; 9 bases are shared with TRBD1. V was clipped by 5 bases and J by 0 bases; unmatched bases: 8. This CDR3 region has 17 residues. Germline lookup yields CDR1 LNHDA and CDR2 SQIVND (reference sequence). The CDR3 loop is CASSLTGGWGSYNEQFF. The CDR3 nucleotides read TGTGCCAGTAGTCTCACAGGGGGCTGGGGCTCCTACAATGAGCAGTTCTTC.

The rearrangement joins TRBV18 to TRBJ2-7, with D possibly TRBD2 on 6 matching bases. Germline V gene lookup returns CDR1 KGHSH and CDR2 LQKENI. This CDR3 has 15 residues. The V end lost 4 bases, the J end lost 2 bases, and 15 bases lay between the germline ends. CDR3 nucleotide sequence: TGTGCCAGCTCACTCGGGACTCATGCCGCCTACGAGCAGTACTTC. The encoded protein is CASSLGTHAAYEQYF. Looking up the rest from reference TRBV18 and TRBJ2-7 gives the full variable domain: NAGVMQNPRHLVRRRGQEARLRCSPMKGHSHVYWYRQLPEEGLKFMVYLQKENIIDESGMPKERFSAEFPKEGPSILRIQQVVRGDSAAYFCASSLGTHAAYEQYFGPGTRLTVT.

V is TRBV7-2 and J is TRBJ2-7; perhaps TRBD2 as D (5 bases). The CDR3 is made up of 14 amino acids. The germline CDR1 and CDR2 sequences are SGHTA and FQGNSA. Deletions cut 5 bases from V and 4 bases from J, with 15 bases between. The CDR3 DNA reads as TGTGCCAGCAGCCCCAAGGCGGGTACTTACGAGCAGTACTTC. This codes for CASSPKAGTYEQYF.

This rearrangement joins TRBV12-2 to TRBJ1-5; the D segment call TRBD1 is taken from the table without a DNA check. TRBV12-2 represents a pseudogene. The CDR3 is 14 residues long. The CDR3: CASRLDSGGKPQHF. CDR3 nucleotide sequence: TGTGCAAGTCGCTTAGATTCAGGGGGCAAGCCCCAGCATTTT.

The genes are TRBV7-2 and TRBJ1-6, with 7 bases that match TRBD1. Germline CDR1 and CDR2: SGHTA and FQGNSA. This CDR3 spans 14 amino acids. The J segment lost 9 bases and the V segment lost 3 bases, leaving 5 bases of the junction unmatched. CDR3 protein: CASSLRRGLSPLHF. In DNA form, the CDR3 reads TGTGCCAGCAGCTTGCGAAGGGGGCTTTCACCCCTCCACTTT.

The genes are TRBV4-2 and TRBJ2-3, with 10 bases lining up with TRBD2. Germline V CDR1 and CDR2: LGHNA, YNFKEQ. There are 17 residues in the CDR3. J lost 1 base, V lost 4 bases, and 8 bases had no gene match. The CDR3: CASSPGGLAGGTDTQYF. For the CDR3, the DNA is TGTGCCAGCAGCCCCGGAGGTCTAGCGGGGGGCACAGATACGCAGTATTTT.

The gene calls are TRBV5-1 and TRBJ2-1, with D possibly matching TRBD2 (6 bases). V was clipped by 0 bases and J by 0 bases, with 7 bases between them. CDR3 length: 15 residues. Germline values: CDR1 SGHRS, CDR2 YFSETQ. CDR3 loop: CASSLAGDSYNEQFF. In DNA form, the CDR3 reads TGCGCCAGCAGCTTGGCGGGGGACTCCTACAATGAGCAGTTCTTC.